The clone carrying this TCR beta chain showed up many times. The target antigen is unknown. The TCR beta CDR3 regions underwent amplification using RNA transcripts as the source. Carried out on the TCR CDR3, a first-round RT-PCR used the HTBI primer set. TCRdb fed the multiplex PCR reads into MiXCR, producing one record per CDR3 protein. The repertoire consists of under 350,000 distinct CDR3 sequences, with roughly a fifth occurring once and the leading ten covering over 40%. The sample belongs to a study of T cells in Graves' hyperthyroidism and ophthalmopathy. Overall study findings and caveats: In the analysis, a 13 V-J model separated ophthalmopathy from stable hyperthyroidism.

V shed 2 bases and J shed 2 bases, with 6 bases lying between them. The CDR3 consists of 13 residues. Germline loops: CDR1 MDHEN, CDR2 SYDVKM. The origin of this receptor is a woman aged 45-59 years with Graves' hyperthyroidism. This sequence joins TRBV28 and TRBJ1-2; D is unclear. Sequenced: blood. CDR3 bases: TGTGCCAGCAGTTTACCACAGAACTATGGCTACACCTTC. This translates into CASSLPQNYGYTF.